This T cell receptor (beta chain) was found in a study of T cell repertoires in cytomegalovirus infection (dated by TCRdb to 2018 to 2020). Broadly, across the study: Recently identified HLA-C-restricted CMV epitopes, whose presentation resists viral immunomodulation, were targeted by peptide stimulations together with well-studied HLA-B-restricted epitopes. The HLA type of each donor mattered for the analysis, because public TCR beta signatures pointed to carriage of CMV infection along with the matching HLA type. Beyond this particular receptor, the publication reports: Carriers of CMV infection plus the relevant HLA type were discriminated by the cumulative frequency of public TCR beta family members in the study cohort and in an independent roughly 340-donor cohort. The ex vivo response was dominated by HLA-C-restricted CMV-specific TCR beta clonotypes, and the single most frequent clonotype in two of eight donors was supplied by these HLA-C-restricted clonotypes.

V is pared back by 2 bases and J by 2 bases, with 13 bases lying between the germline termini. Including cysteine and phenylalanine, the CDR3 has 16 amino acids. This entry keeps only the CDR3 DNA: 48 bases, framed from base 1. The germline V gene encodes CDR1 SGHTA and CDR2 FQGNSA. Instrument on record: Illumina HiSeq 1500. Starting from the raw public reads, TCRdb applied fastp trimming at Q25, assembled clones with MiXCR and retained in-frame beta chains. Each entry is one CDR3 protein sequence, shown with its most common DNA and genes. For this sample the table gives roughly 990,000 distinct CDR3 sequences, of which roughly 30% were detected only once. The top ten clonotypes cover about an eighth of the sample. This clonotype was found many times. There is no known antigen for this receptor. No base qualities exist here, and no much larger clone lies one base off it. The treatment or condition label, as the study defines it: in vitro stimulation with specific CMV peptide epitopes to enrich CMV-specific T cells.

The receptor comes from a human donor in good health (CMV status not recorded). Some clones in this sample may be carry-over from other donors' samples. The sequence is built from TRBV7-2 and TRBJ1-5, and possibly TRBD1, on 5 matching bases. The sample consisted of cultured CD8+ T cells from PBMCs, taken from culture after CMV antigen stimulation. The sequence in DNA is TGTGCCAGCAGCTTACGAGGGGATAGTGGCAATCAGCCCCAGCATTTT. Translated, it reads CASSLRGDSGNQPQHF. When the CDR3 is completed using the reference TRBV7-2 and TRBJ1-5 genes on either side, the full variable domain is GAGVSQSPSNKVTEKGKDVELRCDPISGHTALYWYRQSLGQGLEFLIYFQGNSAPDKSGLPSDRFSAERTGGSVSTLTIQRTQQEDSAVYLCASSLRGDSGNQPQHFGDGTRLSIL.